This T cell receptor beta chain was sequenced in a study of technical replicates of blood from several donors. Using immunoSEQ multiplex PCR, the repertoire was profiled, and TCRdb retains in-frame clones only, with some absent. The table lists 55,000 to 85,000 clones, approximately 97% of them singletons, with 0.21% in the top ten. Trimming cost V 4 bases and J 5 bases; bases outside gene matches: 7. CDR3 size: 13 residues. The V gene's germline CDR1 is GTSNPN and CDR2 SVGIG (reference sequence). This receptor was obtained from a human donor in good health. Sequenced sample: T cells isolated from PBMCs. The chain combines TRBV30 with TRBJ1-2; 7 nucleotides line up with TRBD1. The CDR3 bases are TGTGCCTGGATTTCGGGACAGCTATATGGCTACACCTTC. Amino acids: CAWISGQLYGYTF.